One and the same sample provided the 6 T cell receptor beta chains below, sequenced in a study of shared clonotypes between healthy human individuals. Naive CD8 cells were CD45RO-negative, positively selected for CCR7, excluding terminally differentiated effector memory CD45RA+ cells. The data were produced by immunoSEQ multiplex PCR, yet TCRdb's version contains in-frame clones alone and is incomplete. This sample has roughly 590,000 clones, with roughly 95% found just once. The source material was naive CD8+ T cells sorted from blood. The receptors here all came from a woman aged 25-40 years in good health.

CDR3 bases: TGCGCCAGCAGCTTGGCCGCCGGGACAGGGGACTATGGCTACACCTTC. Residues: CASSLAAGTGDYGYTF. The V call is TRBV5-1, the J call TRBJ1-2, with 10 positions matching TRBD1. With 0 bases clipped from V and 3 bases from J, the junction kept 5 bases outside the gene matches. The germline gives CDR1 SGHRS, CDR2 YFSETQ. The CDR3 has 16 residues.

This chain uses TRBV28 with TRBJ2-1, with TRBD1 identical over 9 bases. V dropped 5 bases and J dropped 5; count of bases not matched to a gene: 10. The CDR3 runs 16 residues. Germline V CDR1 and CDR2: MDHEN, SYDVKM. In DNA, the CDR3 is TGTGCCAGCAGTCCATTAACAGGGGGCCGCCACAATGAGCAGTTCTTC. This translates into CASSPLTGGRHNEQFF.

The chain carries TRBV27 and TRBJ2-7, with 7 bases that match TRBD1. Unmatched junction bases numbered 6, after V lost 4 bases and J lost 0 bases. The germline V gene has CDR1 MNHEY and CDR2 SMNVEV (reference sequence). This CDR3 is built from 15 residues. The CDR3: CASSWAGDSSYEQYF. DNA for the CDR3: TGTGCCAGCAGTTGGGCCGGGGACAGCTCCTACGAGCAGTACTTC.

The rearrangement joins TRBV9 to TRBJ2-2; 10 bases are a match to TRBD2. After removal of 3 bases from V and 1 base from J, the junction contained 9 bases not matched to a gene. This CDR3 region has 18 residues. Germline CDR1 reads SGDLS; CDR2 reads YYNGEE. The CDR3: CASSEDSRLAGNTGELFF. CDR3 coding DNA: TGTGCCAGCAGCGAGGACAGCCGACTAGCGGGGAACACCGGGGAGCTGTTTTTT. Variable domain in full (rest from reference TRBV9 and TRBJ2-2): DSGVTQTPKHLITATGQRVTLRCSPRSGDLSVYWYQQSLDQGLQFLIQYYNGEERAKGNILERFSAQQFPDLHSELNLSSLELGDSALYFCASSEDSRLAGNTGELFFGEGSRLTVL.

This sequence joins TRBV4-1 and TRBJ2-1; D gene uncertain. Germline values: CDR1 MGHRA, CDR2 YSYEKL. V shed 0 bases and J shed 8 bases, with 11 bases lying between them. The CDR3 loop spans 14 amino acids. The CDR3 is CASSQETALDEQFF. Here the CDR3 DNA reads TGCGCCAGCAGCCAAGAGACGGCCTTAGATGAGCAGTTCTTC.

The gene calls are TRBV11-2 and TRBJ2-3; TRBD1 might be the D (6 bases). The CDR3 runs 15 residues. Deletions cut 1 base from V and 6 bases from J, with 14 bases between. Looked up from germline, CDR1 is SGHAT and CDR2 is FQNNGV. CDR3 nucleotides: TGTGCCAGCAGCTTAGTGCGAGGGGGTTTGGATACGCAGTATTTT. Encoded protein: CASSLVRGGLDTQYF.